The 6 T cell receptor beta chains given below trace back to one sample, sequenced in a study of cytomegalovirus exposure and HLA in healthy donors. The PCR had 60 Vbeta and 13 Jbeta primers. Clones were read by immunoSEQ multiplex PCR, and TCRdb kept only the in-frame ones, dropping some. The sample includes about 230,000 clones, roughly 89% of them seen just once. The sequenced sample was PBMCs. The receptor set was obtained from a woman younger than 35 in good health and CMV-seronegative.

V usage is TRBV15 and J usage is TRBJ2-3; 11 nucleotides match TRBD2. The CDR3 spans 17 residues. With V trimmed by 0 bases and J by 3 bases, 5 bases remained unmatched. Looked up from germline, CDR1 is LNHNV and CDR2 is YYDKDF (reference sequence). Here the CDR3 reads CATSRDLTSGTTDTQYF. DNA for the CDR3: TGTGCCACCAGCAGAGATTTGACTAGCGGGACGACAGATACGCAGTATTTT.

This rearrangement joins TRBV13 to TRBJ1-2; TRBD1 might be the D (5 bases). The CDR3 totals 14 residues. CDR1 and CDR2 from the germline V gene are PRHDT and FYEKMQ (reference sequence). Trimming cost V 5 bases and J 8 bases, with 18 bases left between them. The CDR3 sequence is CASSPLAGGGGYTF. For the CDR3, the DNA is TGTGCCAGCAGCCCCCTCGCTGGGGGAGGCGGCTACACCTTC. The complete variable domain, with remaining parts taken from reference TRBV13 and TRBJ1-2, reads AAGVIQSPRHLIKEKRETATLKCYPIPRHDTVYWYQQGPGQDPQFLISFYEKMQSDKGSIPDRFSAQQFSDYHSELNMSSLELGDSALYFCASSPLAGGGGYTFGSGTRLTVV.

The rearrangement links TRBV4-3 to TRBJ2-5; tentatively, D is TRBD2 (6 bases). The CDR3 contains 15 residues. V gave up 4 bases and J gave up 0 bases, with 12 bases separating them. The germline gives CDR1 LGHNA, CDR2 YSLEER. CDR3 amino acids: CASSRILANQETQYF. The CDR3 bases are TGCGCCAGCAGCCGAATACTAGCAAACCAAGAGACCCAGTACTTC.

This clone was detected only once. The V gene is TRBV5-5, the J gene TRBJ1-2, with D perhaps TRBD1 (6 bases). Trimming cost V 2 bases and J 3 bases, with 11 bases left between them. Germline V gene lookup returns CDR1 SGHKS and CDR2 YYEKEE (reference sequence). This CDR3 is built from 14 residues. CDR3 bases: TGTGCCAGCAGCTTCAGGGGCGCAGACTATGGCTACACCTTC. Translation gives CASSFRGADYGYTF.

The rearrangement links TRBV5-6 to TRBJ1-1; TRBD1 might be the D (5 bases). Deletions cut 2 bases from V and 4 bases from J, with 15 bases between. CDR1 SGHDT and CDR2 YYEEEE come from the germline V gene. The CDR3 has 15 residues. The CDR3 reads CASSFWGALTTEAFF. The CDR3 coding sequence is TGTGCCAGCAGCTTTTGGGGCGCGTTGACCACTGAAGCTTTCTTT.

CDR3 protein: CASNSGGGYTGELFF. Here the CDR3 DNA reads TGTGCCAGCAATTCAGGGGGAGGATACACCGGGGAGCTGTTTTTT. This chain uses TRBV27 with TRBJ2-2, with a possible D match to TRBD1 (7 bases). The CDR3 has 15 amino acids. Per germline, CDR1 MNHEY and CDR2 SMNVEV (reference sequence). V dropped 7 bases and J dropped 3 bases, with 15 bases sitting between them.